The 5 T cell receptor beta chains listed next were all sequenced from one sample in a study of vaccination effects on CD4 cells after COVID-19. What these receptors recognize is not known. Generated by immunoSEQ multiplex PCR, the TCRdb table keeps only in-frame clones and is missing some. The sample records tens of thousands of clones, around 78% being singletons. Antigen-specific CD4+ T cells were expanded with viral peptide pools in the ViraFEST assay before sequencing. Following an approximately 11-day culture, CD4+ T cells were purified. Nucleocapsid antibodies were negative in the vaccine recipients, who had never had SARS-CoV-2 infection. Specimen: CD4+ T cells from PBMCs cultured with SARS-CoV-2 spike peptides, collected before COVID-19 vaccination. These receptor sequences come from a human donor who received a COVID-19 vaccine.

The V call is TRBV11-2, the J call TRBJ1-3; D uncertain. This CDR3 is 17 amino acids long. Deletions cut 1 base from V and 0 bases from J, with 13 bases between. Germline CDR1 reads SGHAT; CDR2 reads FQNNGV. As DNA, the CDR3 is TGTGCCAGCAGCTTAGGACGCCAAGCCAGCTCTGGAAACACCATATATTTT. It translates to CASSLGRQASSGNTIYF. The full variable domain, completed using reference TRBV11-2 and TRBJ1-3, is EAGVAQSPRYKIIEKRQSVAFWCNPISGHATLYWYQQILGQGPKLLIQFQNNGVVDDSQLPKDRFSAERLKGVDSTLKIQPAKLEDSAVYLCASSLGRQASSGNTIYFGEGSWLTVV.

The rearrangement links TRBV7-3 to TRBJ2-1, with D possibly being TRBD2 (5 bases). V gave up 2 bases and J gave up 0 bases, with 8 bases separating them. The length of the CDR3 is 15 residues. In germline, CDR1 is SGHTA, CDR2 FQGTGA. CDR3 region: CASSLGLSSYNEQFF. The CDR3 region has the DNA TGTGCCAGCAGCTTAGGACTGAGCTCCTACAATGAGCAGTTCTTC.

The chain links TRBV14 to TRBJ2-1; TRBD1 might be the D (5 bases). This CDR3 region has 15 residues. Germline V CDR1 and CDR2: SGHDN, FVKESK. The V and J ends lost 3 bases and 2 bases respectively, with 11 bases between them. CDR3 loop: CASSQRQYPYNEQFF. The CDR3 DNA follows: TGTGCCAGCAGCCAGCGACAGTACCCCTACAATGAGCAGTTCTTC.

The chain recombines TRBV3-1 (or the pseudogene TRBV3-2) with TRBJ2-5; 7 bases line up with TRBD1. Germline CDR1 and CDR2: LGHDT and YNNKEL (reference sequence). The CDR3 is 13 amino acids. V lost 2 bases to trimming and J lost 3 bases; unmatched junction nucleotides: 0. CDR3 DNA sequence: TGTGCCAGCAGCCAACAGGGGGAAGAGACCCAGTACTTC. Translation: CASSQQGEETQYF.

The rearrangement joins TRBV18 to TRBJ2-7; D not certain. V lost 3 bases and J 3 bases, leaving 18 bases between the germline ends. The CDR3 is 16 residues long. Per germline, CDR1 KGHSH and CDR2 LQKENI. The CDR3 sequence is CASSPSPTSGFYEQYV. For the CDR3, the DNA is TGTGCCAGCTCACCTTCTCCTACCTCGGGCTTCTACGAGCAGTACGTC.